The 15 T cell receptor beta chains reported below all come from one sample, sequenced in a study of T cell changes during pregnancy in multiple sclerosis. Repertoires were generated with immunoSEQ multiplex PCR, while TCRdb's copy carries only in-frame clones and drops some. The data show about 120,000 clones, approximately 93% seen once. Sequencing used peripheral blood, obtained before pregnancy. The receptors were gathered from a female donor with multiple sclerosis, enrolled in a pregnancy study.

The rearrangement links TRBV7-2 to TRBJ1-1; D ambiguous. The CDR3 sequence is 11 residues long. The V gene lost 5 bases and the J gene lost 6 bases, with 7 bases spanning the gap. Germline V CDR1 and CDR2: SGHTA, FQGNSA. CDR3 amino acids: CASSAYSEAFF. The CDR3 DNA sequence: TGTGCCAGCAGCGCCTACTCTGAAGCTTTCTTT.

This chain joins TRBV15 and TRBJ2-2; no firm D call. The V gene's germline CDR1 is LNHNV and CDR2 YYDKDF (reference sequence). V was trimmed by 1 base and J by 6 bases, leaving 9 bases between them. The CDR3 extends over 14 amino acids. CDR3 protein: CATSRGPKSGELFF. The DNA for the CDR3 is TGTGCCACCAGCAGAGGGCCAAAATCCGGGGAGCTGTTTTTT.

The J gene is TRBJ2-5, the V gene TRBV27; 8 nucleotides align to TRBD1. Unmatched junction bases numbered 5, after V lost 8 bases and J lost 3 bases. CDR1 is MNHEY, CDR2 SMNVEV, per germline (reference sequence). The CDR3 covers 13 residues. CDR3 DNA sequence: TGTGCCAGCCGTAGGACAGGGAAAGAGACCCAGTACTTC. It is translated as CASRRTGKETQYF.

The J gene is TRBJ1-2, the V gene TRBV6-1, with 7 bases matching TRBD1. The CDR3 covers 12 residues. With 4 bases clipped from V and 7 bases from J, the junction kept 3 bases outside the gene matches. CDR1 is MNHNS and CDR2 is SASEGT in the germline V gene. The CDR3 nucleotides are TGTGCCAGCAGTGGGGCAGGGGGTGGCTACACCTTC. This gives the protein CASSGAGGGYTF.

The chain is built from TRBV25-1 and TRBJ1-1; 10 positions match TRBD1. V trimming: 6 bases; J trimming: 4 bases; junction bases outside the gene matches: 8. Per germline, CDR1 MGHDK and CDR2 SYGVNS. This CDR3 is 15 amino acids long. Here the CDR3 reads CASSGTGVVGTEAFF. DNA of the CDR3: TGTGCCAGCAGCGGGACAGGGGTAGTAGGCACTGAAGCTTTCTTT.

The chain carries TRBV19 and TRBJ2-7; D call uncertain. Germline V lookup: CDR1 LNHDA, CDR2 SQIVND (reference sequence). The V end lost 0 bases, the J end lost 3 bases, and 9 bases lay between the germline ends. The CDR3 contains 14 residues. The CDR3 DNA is TGTGCCAGTAGTATAGAAGGCGGCGACTACGAGCAGTACTTC. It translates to CASSIEGGDYEQYF.

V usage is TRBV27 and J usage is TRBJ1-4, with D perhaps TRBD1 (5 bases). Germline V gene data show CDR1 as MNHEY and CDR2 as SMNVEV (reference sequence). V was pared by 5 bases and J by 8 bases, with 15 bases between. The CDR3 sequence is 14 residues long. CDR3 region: CASSPRQSGEKLFF. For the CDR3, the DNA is TGTGCCAGCAGTCCCCGACAGAGTGGGGAAAAACTGTTTTTT.

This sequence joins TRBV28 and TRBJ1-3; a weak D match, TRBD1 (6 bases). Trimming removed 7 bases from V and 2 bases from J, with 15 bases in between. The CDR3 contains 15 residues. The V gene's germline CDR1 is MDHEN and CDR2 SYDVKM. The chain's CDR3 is CASKGGRSTGNTIYF. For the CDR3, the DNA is TGTGCCAGCAAGGGGGGGAGGTCGACTGGAAACACCATATATTTT.

CDR3 bases: TGTGCCAGCAGCAAAGCCCGGCAGGGGCTAAACACTGAAGCTTTCTTT. Translation: CASSKARQGLNTEAFF. The V gene is TRBV21-1, the J gene TRBJ1-1; the tabulated D call, TRBD1, remains unverified against the DNA. TRBV21-1 is described as a pseudogene. The CDR3 length is 16 residues.

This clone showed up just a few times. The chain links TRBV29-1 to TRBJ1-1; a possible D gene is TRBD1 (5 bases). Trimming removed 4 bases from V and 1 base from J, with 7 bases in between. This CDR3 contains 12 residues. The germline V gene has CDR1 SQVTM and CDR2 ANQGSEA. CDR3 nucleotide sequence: TGCAGCGTTGGGGGGGGGAACACTGAAGCTTTCTTT. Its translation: CSVGGGNTEAFF.

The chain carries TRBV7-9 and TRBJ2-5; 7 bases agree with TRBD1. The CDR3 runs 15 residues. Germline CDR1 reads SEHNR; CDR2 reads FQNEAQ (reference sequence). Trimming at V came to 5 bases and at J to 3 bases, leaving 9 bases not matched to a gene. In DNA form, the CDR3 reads TGTGCCAGCAGCCCTCGGGACAGAAAGAAAGAGACCCAGTACTTC. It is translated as CASSPRDRKKETQYF.

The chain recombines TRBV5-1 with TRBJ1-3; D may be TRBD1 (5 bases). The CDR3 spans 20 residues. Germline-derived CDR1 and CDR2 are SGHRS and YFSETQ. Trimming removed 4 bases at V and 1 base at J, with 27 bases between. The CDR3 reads CASSPWRGVTAAGSGNTIYF. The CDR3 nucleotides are TGCGCCAGCAGCCCTTGGCGGGGTGTGACAGCTGCAGGATCTGGAAACACCATATATTTT.

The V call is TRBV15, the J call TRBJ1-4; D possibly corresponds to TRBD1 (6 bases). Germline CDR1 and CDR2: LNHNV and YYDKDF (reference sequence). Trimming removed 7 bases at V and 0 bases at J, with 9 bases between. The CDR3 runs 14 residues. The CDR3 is CATKRQATNEKLFF. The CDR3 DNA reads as TGTGCCACCAAAAGACAGGCAACTAATGAAAAACTGTTTTTT.

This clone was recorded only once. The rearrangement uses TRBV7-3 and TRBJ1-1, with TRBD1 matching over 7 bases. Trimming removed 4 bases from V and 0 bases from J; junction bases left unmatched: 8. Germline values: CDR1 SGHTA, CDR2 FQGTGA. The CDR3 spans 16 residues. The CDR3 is CASSSQGTGLNTEAFF. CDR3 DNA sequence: TGTGCCAGCAGCTCACAGGGGACGGGCTTGAACACTGAAGCTTTCTTT.

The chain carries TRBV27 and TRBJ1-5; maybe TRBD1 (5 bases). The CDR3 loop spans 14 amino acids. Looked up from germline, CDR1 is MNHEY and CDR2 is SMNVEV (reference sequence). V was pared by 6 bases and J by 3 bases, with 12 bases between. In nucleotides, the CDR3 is TGTGCCAGCAGGTCCCGACAGATCAATCAGCCCCAGCATTTT. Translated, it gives CASRSRQINQPQHF.